What follows are 7 T cell receptor beta chains derived from one specimen sequenced in a study of cytomegalovirus exposure and HLA in healthy donors. The PCR had 60 Vbeta and 13 Jbeta primers. Clones were sequenced by immunoSEQ multiplex PCR, and TCRdb holds only the in-frame ones, with some missing. The sample lists around 150,000 clones; roughly four fifths were seen once. Sequencing used PBMCs. These TCRs come from a middle-aged man in good health and CMV-seronegative.

As to this clone: This sample includes further DNA sequences coding for the same CDR3. The chain is built from TRBV18 and TRBJ2-7; TRBD1 is a possible D gene (6 bases). The germline V gene has CDR1 KGHSH and CDR2 LQKENI. CDR3 length: 14 residues. Trimming cost V 3 bases and J 3 bases, with 12 bases left between them. CDR3 in amino acids: CASSPGQGFYEQYF. The CDR3 DNA follows: TGTGCCAGCTCACCGGGACAAGGATTCTACGAGCAGTACTTC.

This rearrangement joins TRBV28 to TRBJ2-6, with D perhaps matching TRBD2 (6 bases). Trimming removed 5 bases from V and 2 bases from J, with 10 bases in between. Germline CDR1 is MDHEN and CDR2 is SYDVKM. The CDR3 spans 15 residues. The CDR3 reads CASSGGTAGANVLTF. The CDR3 DNA reads TGTGCCAGCAGTGGGGGGACTGCTGGGGCCAACGTCCTGACTTTC.

The chain has TRBV4-3 and TRBJ1-2; 12 positions agree with TRBD1. V lost 0 bases to trimming and J lost 3 bases; unmatched junction nucleotides: 2. This CDR3 contains 16 residues. From germline, CDR1 is LGHNA and CDR2 YSLEER. The CDR3 DNA reads as TGCGCCAGCAGCCAAGAGGGACAGGGGGCCTACTATGGCTACACCTTC. Protein sequence: CASSQEGQGAYYGYTF.

This chain connects TRBV29-1 to TRBJ2-7, with 10 bases fitting TRBD1. CDR3 size: 13 residues. Unmatched junction bases numbered 3, after V lost 5 bases and J lost 2 bases. Germline loops: CDR1 SQVTM, CDR2 ANQGSEA. CDR3 region: CSVPGQGAYEQYF. The CDR3 nucleotides read TGCAGCGTTCCAGGACAGGGGGCCTACGAGCAGTACTTC.

This clone has just a few counts. At one end, the junction sequence differs from germline, possibly due to a read error. The CDR3 is CASSSYQDPPKDF. The CDR3 DNA sequence: TGTGCCAGCAGTTCTTACCAGGATCCCCCCAAGGATTTT. The V gene is TRBV7-2, the J gene TRBJ1-3; no clear D gene. CDR1 and CDR2 from the germline V gene are SGHTA and FQGNSA. The CDR3 runs 13 residues.

The chain recombines TRBV5-1 with TRBJ1-1; 7 bases map to TRBD1. The CDR3 length is 15 residues. The V and J ends lost 4 bases and 4 bases, in that order; junction bases with no gene match: 10. CDR1 is SGHRS and CDR2 is YFSETQ in the germline V gene. The CDR3 protein is CASSGPLGGFTEAFF. In DNA, the CDR3 is TGCGCCAGCAGCGGACCGCTAGGGGGCTTCACTGAAGCTTTCTTT.

V is TRBV6-6 and J is TRBJ1-3; D gene unclear. This CDR3 has 14 residues. Looked up from germline, CDR1 is MNHNY and CDR2 is SVGAGI (reference sequence). V was trimmed by 6 bases and J by 0 bases, leaving 9 bases between them. Here the CDR3 reads CASSRGVSGNTIYF. CDR3 bases: TGTGCCAGCAGCCGCGGGGTCTCTGGAAACACCATATATTTT.